A selection of T cell receptor beta chains follows, all from one sample in a study of blood T cell repertoires in COVID-19. Sequencing used immunoSEQ multiplex PCR; TCRdb keeps in-frame clones, though not all of them. Of about 69,000 clones in the sample, around 80% were seen once. Sequences were obtained from peripheral blood. The receptor source for this set is a man between 50 and 59 years old with COVID-19, enrolled during active disease. CDR3s include the opening cysteine and the closing phenylalanine or tryptophan. Each record gives: clone size, V gene, D gene, J gene, CDR3 protein, CDR3 DNA. The D gene is left open where the match is weak. A row's size may be missing; if present it is once, few, many or a size class.

size: .; V: TRBV9; D: .; J: TRBJ2-3; CDR3: CASSVRGDTQYF; DNA: TGTGCCAGCAGCGTCAGGGGTGATACGCAGTATTTT
size: .; V: TRBV13; D: .; J: TRBJ2-3; CDR3: CASSLEGRGTDTQYF; DNA: TGTGCCAGCAGCTTAGAGGGCAGGGGCACAGATACGCAGTATTTT
size: .; V: TRBV7-9; D: TRBD1; J: TRBJ1-1; CDR3: CASSFRGATEAFF; DNA: TGTGCCAGCAGCTTCAGGGGGGCCACTGAAGCTTTCTTT
size: .; V: TRBV3-1/TRBV3-2; D: TRBD1; J: TRBJ2-3; CDR3: CASSQGQGVGTDTQYF; DNA: TGTGCCAGCAGCCAAGGACAGGGGGTCGGCACAGATACGCAGTATTTT
size: .; V: TRBV10-3; D: TRBD2; J: TRBJ2-3; CDR3: CAISKAGGPSSTDTQYF; DNA: TGTGCCATCAGCAAGGCGGGGGGCCCATCTAGCACAGATACGCAGTATTTT
size: once; V: TRBV7-9; D: .; J: TRBJ2-2; CDR3: CASSLANLFSRANTGELFF; DNA: TGTGCCAGCAGCTTAGCAAACCTCTTTTCCCGCGCGAACACCGGGGAGCTGTTTTTT
size: .; V: TRBV19; D: .; J: TRBJ2-1; CDR3: CASSRTPGGRNNEQFF; DNA: TGTGCCAGTAGTAGAACCCCCGGGGGGCGCAACAATGAGCAGTTCTTC
size: .; V: TRBV12-3/TRBV12-4; D: .; J: TRBJ2-1; CDR3: CASRIQGRDEQFF; DNA: TGTGCCAGCAGGATACAGGGACGGGATGAGCAGTTCTTC
size: once; V: TRBV5-1; D: TRBD2; J: TRBJ2-3; CDR3: CASSDIEAGGDTQYF; DNA: TGCGCCAGCAGCGACATCGAAGCGGGGGGTGATACGCAGTATTTT
size: once; V: TRBV5-6; D: .; J: TRBJ1-2; CDR3: CASSFQGALYGYTF; DNA: TGTGCCAGCAGCTTCCAAGGGGCCCTCTATGGCTACACCTTC
size: .; V: TRBV6-2/TRBV6-3; D: .; J: TRBJ1-5; CDR3: CASSLSYSNQPQHF; DNA: TGTGCCAGCAGCCTTAGTTATAGCAATCAGCCCCAGCATTTT
size: once; V: TRBV29-1; D: TRBD1; J: TRBJ2-7; CDR3: CSVTLGTGRAYEQYF; DNA: TGCAGCGTAACCCTAGGGACAGGGAGAGCGTACGAGCAGTACTTC
size: .; V: TRBV21-1; D: .; J: TRBJ2-7; CDR3: CATPGLAGGTEDEQYF; DNA: TGTGCCACCCCGGGACTAGCGGGGGGTACAGAAGACGAGCAGTACTTC
size: once; V: TRBV18; D: .; J: TRBJ2-4; CDR3: CASSPGGFAKNIQYF; DNA: TGTGCCAGCTCACCAGGGGGGTTCGCCAAAAACATTCAGTACTTC
size: .; V: TRBV7-2; D: TRBD2; J: TRBJ2-1; CDR3: CASSPRESYNEQFF; DNA: TGTGCCAGCAGCCCGCGGGAGAGTTACAATGAGCAGTTCTTC
size: .; V: TRBV12-3/TRBV12-4; D: .; J: TRBJ1-2; CDR3: CASSLAHNYGYTF; DNA: TGTGCCAGCAGTTTGGCTCACAACTATGGCTACACCTTC
size: .; V: TRBV9; D: .; J: TRBJ1-6; CDR3: CASSVGTAGNSPLHF; DNA: TGTGCCAGCAGCGTAGGGACGGCGGGGAATTCACCCCTCCACTTT
size: .; V: TRBV3-1/TRBV3-2; D: .; J: TRBJ2-3; CDR3: CASSQDQDRDTQYF; DNA: TGTGCCAGCAGCCAAGACCAGGATCGGGATACGCAGTATTTT
size: .; V: TRBV27; D: TRBD1; J: TRBJ2-1; CDR3: CASRQRSPGQGALSQFF; DNA: TGTGCCAGCAGACAAAGGTCACCGGGACAGGGGGCGTTATCGCAGTTCTTC
size: once; V: TRBV7-6; D: TRBD1; J: TRBJ2-5; CDR3: CASSLVRGLEGETQYF; DNA: TGTGCCAGCAGCTTAGTGAGGGGGCTCGAGGGAGAGACCCAGTACTTC
size: .; V: TRBV3-1/TRBV3-2; D: TRBD2; J: TRBJ2-7; CDR3: CAIRAGGSHEQYF; DNA: TGTGCCATCAGGGCGGGGGGGTCCCACGAGCAGTACTTC
size: once; V: TRBV29-1; D: .; J: TRBJ1-1; CDR3: CSVVGGRNTEAFF; DNA: TGCAGCGTTGTGGGGGGTAGGAACACTGAAGCTTTCTTT
size: .; V: TRBV2; D: .; J: TRBJ1-5; CDR3: CASGILDGLNQPQHF; DNA: TGTGCCAGCGGAATTCTGGACGGACTCAATCAGCCCCAGCATTTT
size: .; V: TRBV11-2; D: .; J: TRBJ2-7; CDR3: CASRGGGYTYEQYF; DNA: TGTGCCAGCCGGGGCGGGGGCTATACCTACGAGCAGTACTTC
size: once; V: TRBV9; D: TRBD1; J: TRBJ1-2; CDR3: CASSGQGSNYGYTF; DNA: TGTGCCAGCAGCGGACAGGGGTCTAACTATGGCTACACCTTC
size: .; V: TRBV6-5; D: TRBD2; J: TRBJ2-1; CDR3: CASSRGTSGYNEQFF; DNA: TGTGCCAGCAGCCGGGGGACTAGCGGTTACAATGAGCAGTTCTTC
size: .; V: TRBV7-8; D: .; J: TRBJ1-2; CDR3: CASSLGRGDGYTF; DNA: TGTGCCAGCAGCTTAGGTCGGGGAGATGGCTACACCTTC
size: .; V: TRBV5-4; D: .; J: TRBJ2-1; CDR3: CASSPLNRVDSYNEQFF; DNA: TGTGCCAGCAGCCCATTAAACAGGGTCGACTCCTACAATGAGCAGTTCTTC
size: once; V: TRBV19; D: .; J: TRBJ2-6; CDR3: CASNHLAGANVLTF; DNA: TGTGCCAGTAATCACCTAGCTGGGGCCAACGTCCTGACTTTC
size: .; V: TRBV5-4; D: TRBD2; J: TRBJ2-7; CDR3: CASSLVGGGFYEQYF; DNA: TGTGCCAGCAGCTTGGTGGGGGGGGGTTTCTACGAGCAGTACTTC
size: .; V: TRBV6-5; D: .; J: TRBJ2-7; CDR3: CASTRQVTPYEQYF; DNA: TGTGCCAGCACCCGCCAGGTTACGCCCTACGAGCAGTACTTC
size: .; V: TRBV3-1/TRBV3-2; D: .; J: TRBJ1-2; CDR3: CASSQVSNYGYTF; DNA: TGTGCCAGCAGCCAAGTTAGTAACTATGGCTACACCTTC
size: .; V: TRBV9; D: TRBD1; J: TRBJ2-7; CDR3: CASSEGDRSNEQYF; DNA: TGTGCCAGCAGCGAGGGGGACAGGAGCAACGAGCAGTACTTC
size: .; V: TRBV4-1; D: .; J: TRBJ1-2; CDR3: CASSQDPDGSRYGYTF; DNA: TGCGCCAGCAGCCAAGATCCCGACGGGTCTAGGTATGGCTACACCTTC
size: .; V: TRBV30; D: TRBD2; J: TRBJ2-7; CDR3: CAWSEASGGVEEQYF; DNA: TGTGCCTGGAGTGAGGCAAGCGGGGGGGTGGAGGAGCAGTACTTC
size: once; V: TRBV3-1/TRBV3-2; D: TRBD1; J: TRBJ2-7; CDR3: CASSPRDRLKYEQYF; DNA: TGTGCCAGCAGCCCTCGGGACAGGTTGAAATACGAGCAGTACTTC
size: .; V: TRBV5-1; D: .; J: TRBJ1-1; CDR3: CASSLIDTMNTEAFF; DNA: TGCGCCAGCAGCTTGATTGACACCATGAACACTGAAGCTTTCTTT
size: .; V: TRBV10-3; D: .; J: TRBJ1-5; CDR3: CAISAGNSNQPQHF; DNA: TGTGCCATCAGTGCGGGGAATAGCAATCAGCCCCAGCATTTT
size: .; V: TRBV3-1/TRBV3-2; D: TRBD1; J: TRBJ1-5; CDR3: CASSPQTGGEAQHF; DNA: TGTGCCAGCAGCCCCCAGACAGGGGGCGAAGCCCAGCATTTT
size: .; V: TRBV4-1; D: TRBD2; J: TRBJ2-7; CDR3: CASSPGTSGGQGRNF; DNA: TGCGCCAGCAGCCCGGGGACTAGCGGGGGCCAAGGCAGGAACTTC
size: .; V: TRBV9; D: .; J: TRBJ1-2; CDR3: CASSGGYGYTF; DNA: TGTGCCAGCAGCGGAGGCTATGGCTACACCTTC
size: few; V: TRBV7-2; D: .; J: TRBJ1-4; CDR3: CASSLGQRFNEKLFF; DNA: TGTGCCAGCAGCTTAGGTCAGCGTTTTAATGAAAAACTGTTTTTT
size: .; V: TRBV19; D: .; J: TRBJ1-2; CDR3: CASRTSSGSYTF; DNA: TGTGCCAGTAGGACTTCCTCCGGGAGCTACACCTTC
size: .; V: TRBV11-2; D: TRBD1; J: TRBJ1-2; CDR3: CASSSSGQGTYGYTF; DNA: TGTGCCAGCAGCTCGTCGGGACAGGGGACCTATGGCTACACCTTC
size: .; V: TRBV12-3/TRBV12-4; D: .; J: TRBJ2-7; CDR3: CASSFGVDEQYF; DNA: TGTGCCAGCAGTTTCGGGGTGGACGAGCAGTACTTC
size: .; V: TRBV6-5; D: TRBD2; J: TRBJ2-5; CDR3: CASSYSGGGGQETQYF; DNA: TGTGCCAGCAGTTACAGTGGCGGGGGTGGACAAGAGACCCAGTACTTC
size: .; V: TRBV2; D: .; J: TRBJ1-1; CDR3: CASSEVVGGPAFF; DNA: TGTGCCAGCAGTGAAGTAGTAGGGGGTCCAGCTTTCTTT
size: .; V: TRBV5-4; D: TRBD1; J: TRBJ2-5; CDR3: CASSLQGAQETQYF; DNA: TGTGCCAGCAGCTTACAGGGGGCCCAAGAGACCCAGTACTTC
size: .; V: TRBV18; D: .; J: TRBJ2-2; CDR3: CASSPPEGWTGELFF; DNA: TGTGCCAGCTCACCCCCGGAGGGCTGGACCGGGGAGCTGTTTTTT
size: .; V: TRBV6-1; D: .; J: TRBJ1-4; CDR3: CASSDRATNEKLFF; DNA: TGTGCCAGCAGTGACAGGGCAACTAATGAAAAACTGTTTTTT
size: .; V: TRBV7-2; D: TRBD2; J: TRBJ2-5; CDR3: CASSFILAGLQETQYF; DNA: TGTGCCAGCAGCTTTATCCTAGCGGGGTTACAAGAGACCCAGTACTTC
size: .; V: TRBV11-3; D: .; J: TRBJ2-3; CDR3: CASSPGGSRDTQYF; DNA: TGTGCCAGCAGCCCCGGGGGTTCAAGAGATACGCAGTATTTT
size: .; V: TRBV6-5; D: .; J: TRBJ2-3; CDR3: CASSSLWAREDTQYF; DNA: TGTGCCAGCAGCTCCCTGTGGGCGCGAGAAGATACGCAGTATTTT